This T cell receptor (beta chain) was profiled in a study of control samples from healthy donors and cancer patients. CDR3 size: 14 residues. CDR1 and CDR2 from the germline V gene are LNHDA and SQIVND (reference sequence). After removal of 6 bases from V and 8 bases from J, the junction contained 9 bases not matched to a gene. Generated by immunoSEQ multiplex PCR, the TCRdb table keeps only in-frame clones and is missing some. The sample has 160,000 or so clones; roughly 93% are singletons. The chain couples TRBV19 to TRBJ2-1; 8 nucleotides match TRBD1. The sample was blood. This receptor was identified in a man aged 45-65 years in good health. The CDR3 reads CASRYRTGYDEQFF. Here the CDR3 DNA reads TGTGCCAGTAGATACCGGACAGGGTACGATGAGCAGTTCTTC.